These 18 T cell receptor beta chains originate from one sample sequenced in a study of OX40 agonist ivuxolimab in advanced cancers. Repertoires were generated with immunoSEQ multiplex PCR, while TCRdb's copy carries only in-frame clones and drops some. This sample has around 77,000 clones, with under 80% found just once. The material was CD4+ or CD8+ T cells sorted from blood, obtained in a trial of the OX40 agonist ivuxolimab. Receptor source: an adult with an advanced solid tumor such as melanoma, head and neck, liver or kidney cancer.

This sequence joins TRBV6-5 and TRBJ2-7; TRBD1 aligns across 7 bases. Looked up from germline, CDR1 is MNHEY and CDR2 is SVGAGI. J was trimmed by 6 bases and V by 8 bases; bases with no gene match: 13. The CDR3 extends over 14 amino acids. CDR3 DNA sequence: TGTGCCAGCCGAAGACAGGGTGAAACTCGCGAGCAGTACTTC. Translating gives CASRRQGETREQYF.

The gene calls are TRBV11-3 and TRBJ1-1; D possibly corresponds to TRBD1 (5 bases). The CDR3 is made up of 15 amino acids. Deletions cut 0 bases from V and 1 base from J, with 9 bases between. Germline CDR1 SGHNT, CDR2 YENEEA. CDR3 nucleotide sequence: TGTGCCAGCAGCTTAGATGGCGGGGGGAACACTGAAGCTTTCTTT. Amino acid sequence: CASSLDGGGNTEAFF. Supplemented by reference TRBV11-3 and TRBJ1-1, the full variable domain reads EAGVVQSPRYKIIEKKQPVAFWCNPISGHNTLYWYLQNLGQGPELLIRYENEEAVDDSQLPKDRFSAERLKGVDSTLKIQPAELGDSAVYLCASSLDGGGNTEAFFGQGTRLTVV.

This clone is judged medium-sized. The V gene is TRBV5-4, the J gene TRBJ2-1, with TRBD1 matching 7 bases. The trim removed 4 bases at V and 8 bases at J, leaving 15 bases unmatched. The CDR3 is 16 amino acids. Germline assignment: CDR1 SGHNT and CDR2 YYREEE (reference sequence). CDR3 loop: CASSTDTRGKEDEQFF. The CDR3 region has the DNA TGTGCCAGCAGCACCGATACCAGGGGGAAGGAAGATGAGCAGTTCTTC.

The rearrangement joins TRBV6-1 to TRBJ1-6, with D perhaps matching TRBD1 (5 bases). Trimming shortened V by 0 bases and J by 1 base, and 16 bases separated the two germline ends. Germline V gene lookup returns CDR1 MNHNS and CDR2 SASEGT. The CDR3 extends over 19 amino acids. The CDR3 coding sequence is TGTGCCAGCAGTGAAGCACGGACAATTTTCGGGTCCTATAATTCACCCCTCCACTTT. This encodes CASSEARTIFGSYNSPLHF.

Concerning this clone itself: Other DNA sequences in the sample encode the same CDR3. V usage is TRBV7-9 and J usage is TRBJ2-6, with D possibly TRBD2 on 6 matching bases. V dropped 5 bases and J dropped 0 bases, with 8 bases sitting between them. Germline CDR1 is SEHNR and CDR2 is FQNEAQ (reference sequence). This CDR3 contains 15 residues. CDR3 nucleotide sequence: TGTGCCAGCAGCCTCGGGGGCTCTGGGGCCAACGTCCTGACTTTC. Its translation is CASSLGGSGANVLTF.

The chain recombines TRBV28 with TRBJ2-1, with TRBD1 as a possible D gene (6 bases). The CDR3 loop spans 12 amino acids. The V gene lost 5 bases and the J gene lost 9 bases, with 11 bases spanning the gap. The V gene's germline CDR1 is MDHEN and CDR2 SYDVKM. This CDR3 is CASSPLDSEQFF. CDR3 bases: TGTGCCAGCAGTCCTTTGGACAGTGAGCAGTTCTTC.

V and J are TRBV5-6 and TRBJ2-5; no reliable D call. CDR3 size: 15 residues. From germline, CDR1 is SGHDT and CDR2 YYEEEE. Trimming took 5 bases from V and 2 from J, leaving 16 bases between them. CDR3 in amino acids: CASRQRRIPQETQYF. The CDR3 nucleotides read TGTGCCAGCAGACAACGACGTATACCACAAGAGACCCAGTACTTC.

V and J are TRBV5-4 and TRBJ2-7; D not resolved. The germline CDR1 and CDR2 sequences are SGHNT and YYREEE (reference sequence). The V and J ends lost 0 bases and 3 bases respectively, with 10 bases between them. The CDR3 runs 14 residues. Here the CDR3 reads CASSLDAASYEQYF. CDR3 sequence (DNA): TGTGCCAGCAGCTTGGATGCAGCGAGCTACGAGCAGTACTTC.

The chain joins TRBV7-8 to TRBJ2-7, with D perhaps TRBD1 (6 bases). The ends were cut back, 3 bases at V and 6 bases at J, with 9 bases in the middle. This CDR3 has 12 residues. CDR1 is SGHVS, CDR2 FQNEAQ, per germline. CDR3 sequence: CASSFSRGEQYF. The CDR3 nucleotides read TGTGCCAGCAGCTTTAGCAGGGGCGAGCAGTACTTC.

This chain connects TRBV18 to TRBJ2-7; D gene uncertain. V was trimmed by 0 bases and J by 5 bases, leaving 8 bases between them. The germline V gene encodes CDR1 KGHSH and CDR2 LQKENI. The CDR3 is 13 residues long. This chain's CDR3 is CASSPPAQDEQYF. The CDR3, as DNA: TGTGCCAGCTCACCACCGGCTCAAGACGAGCAGTACTTC.

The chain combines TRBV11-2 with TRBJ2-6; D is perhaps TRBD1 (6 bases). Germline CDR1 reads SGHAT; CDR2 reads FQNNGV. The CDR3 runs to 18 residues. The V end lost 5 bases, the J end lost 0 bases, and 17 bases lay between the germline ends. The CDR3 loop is CASSPLGAVSSGANVLTF. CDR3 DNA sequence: TGTGCCAGCAGCCCCCTGGGGGCGGTAAGCTCTGGGGCCAACGTCCTGACTTTC.

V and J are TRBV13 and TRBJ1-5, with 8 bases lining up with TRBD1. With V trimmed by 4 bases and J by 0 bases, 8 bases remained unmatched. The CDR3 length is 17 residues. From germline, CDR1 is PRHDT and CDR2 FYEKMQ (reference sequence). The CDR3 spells CASSYGTGGNSNQPQHF. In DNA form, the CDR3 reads TGTGCCAGCAGCTACGGGACAGGCGGGAATAGCAATCAGCCCCAGCATTTT.

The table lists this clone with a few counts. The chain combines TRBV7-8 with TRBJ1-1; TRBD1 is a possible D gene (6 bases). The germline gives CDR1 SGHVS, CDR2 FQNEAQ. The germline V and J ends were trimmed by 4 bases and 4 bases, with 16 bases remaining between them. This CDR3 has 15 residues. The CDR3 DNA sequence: TGTGCCAGCAGCTGGACACCAGGGGAGGGCACTGAAGCTTTCTTT. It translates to CASSWTPGEGTEAFF.

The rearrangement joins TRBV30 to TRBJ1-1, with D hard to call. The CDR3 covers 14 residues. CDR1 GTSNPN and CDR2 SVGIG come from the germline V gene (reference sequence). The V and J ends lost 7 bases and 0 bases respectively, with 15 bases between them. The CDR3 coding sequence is TGTGCCTTGACACAGAACTACATGAACACTGAAGCTTTCTTT. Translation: CALTQNYMNTEAFF.

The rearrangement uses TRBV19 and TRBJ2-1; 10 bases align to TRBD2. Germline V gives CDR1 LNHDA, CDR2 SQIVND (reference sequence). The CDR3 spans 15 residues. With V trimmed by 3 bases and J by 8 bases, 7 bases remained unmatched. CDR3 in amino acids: CASSIPGLATDEQFF. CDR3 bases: TGTGCCAGTAGTATCCCGGGACTAGCGACTGATGAGCAGTTCTTC.

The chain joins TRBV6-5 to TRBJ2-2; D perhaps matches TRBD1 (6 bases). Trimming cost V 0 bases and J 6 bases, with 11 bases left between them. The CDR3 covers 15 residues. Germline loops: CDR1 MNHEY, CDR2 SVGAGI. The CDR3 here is CASSYSYGQPGELFF. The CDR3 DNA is TGTGCCAGCAGTTACTCCTACGGACAGCCCGGGGAGCTGTTTTTT.

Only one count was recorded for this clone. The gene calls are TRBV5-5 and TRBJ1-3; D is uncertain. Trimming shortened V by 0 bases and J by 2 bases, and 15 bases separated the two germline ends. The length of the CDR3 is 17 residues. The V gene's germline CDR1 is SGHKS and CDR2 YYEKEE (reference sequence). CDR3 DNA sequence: TGTGCCAGCAGCTTGGTCTTCGGGGTAATAGCTGGAAACACCATATATTTT. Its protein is CASSLVFGVIAGNTIYF.

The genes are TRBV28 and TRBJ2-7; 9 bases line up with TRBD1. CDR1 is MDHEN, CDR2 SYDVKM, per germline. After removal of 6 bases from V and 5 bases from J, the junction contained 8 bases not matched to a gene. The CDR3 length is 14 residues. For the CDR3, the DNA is TGTGCCAGCAGGACCGGGACAGGGAGGGACGAGCAGTACTTC. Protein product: CASRTGTGRDEQYF.